This T cell receptor beta chain was sequenced during a study of PD-1 blockade in classical Hodgkin lymphoma. As concerns this clone: The antigen remains unidentified.

All trial patients relapsed after autologous stem cell transplantation. Best responses included complete response and partial response; otherwise, the best response was progressive disease. Some clones are missing from TCRdb's copy, which holds only in-frame ones; the method was immunoSEQ multiplex PCR. In the table there are tens of thousands of clones, 70% to 90% of which are singletons. Germline lookup yields CDR1 MNHEY and CDR2 SMNVEV (reference sequence). This CDR3 is 15 amino acids long. V lost 5 bases and J lost 13, with 21 bases in between. Study conclusions and caveats: It was reported that newly diagnosed patients had less baseline TCR diversity than healthy donors. Complete responders' diversity at baseline resembled that of newly diagnosed patients. TCR diversity rose significantly by C4D1 in CD4+ but not CD8+ cells.

The sequence came from a human donor with classical Hodgkin lymphoma. Sequences were derived from peripheral blood mononuclear cells (PBMCs), sampled at baseline. The chain couples TRBV27 to TRBJ1-6, with D possibly TRBD1 on 6 matching bases. This CDR3 is CASSQWTARGVPLHF. The CDR3 region has the DNA TGTGCCAGCAGTCAATGGACAGCCCGAGGGGTTCCCCTCCACTTT.